The entry below describes one T cell receptor (beta chain). The antigen is unknown. V dropped 5 bases and J dropped 8; count of bases not matched to a gene: 11. This CDR3 spans 14 amino acids. Germline CDR1 is SGHAT and CDR2 is FQNNGV. The data are from a study of human T cells and chemical hapten exposure. Study observations and caveats: TCRs above 1 in 1000 frequency did not change with DPC sensitization.

TCRdb analysed the RACE reads with MiXCR anew, one entry per CDR3 protein. The sample records under 300,000 distinct CDR3 sequences, approximately 8.4% being singletons. Time point specified: pre-sensitization, week 0. Treatment of the sample: therapeutic diphenylcyclopropenone sensitization with weekly scalp DPC. Samples of blood were obtained prior to the application of each patch test. The TCR originated in a woman aged 40 to 50 with alopecia areata. Some clones in this sample may be carry-over from other donors' samples. The input for sequencing was whole blood, taken in connection with sensitization to the hapten diphenylcyclopropenone (DPC). The rearrangement uses TRBV11-2 and TRBJ1-2; 7 bases map to TRBD1. The CDR3 DNA is TGTGCCAGCAGCCCAAGGCGACAGGGAAGCGGCTACACCTTC. Protein sequence: CASSPRRQGSGYTF.